The next 26 T cell receptor beta chains were all read from a single sample in a study of cytomegalovirus exposure and HLA in healthy donors. The study ran its PCR with 60 Vbeta and 13 Jbeta primers. The data were produced by immunoSEQ multiplex PCR, yet TCRdb's version contains in-frame clones alone and is incomplete. The sample carries roughly 140,000 clones, over 75% recorded once. Sequenced input: PBMCs. The receptors were gathered from a man younger than 45 in good health and CMV-seropositive.

This clone was observed a few times. V and J are TRBV6-6 and TRBJ2-5, with a tentative D call TRBD2 (6 bases). V was pared by 8 bases and J by 3 bases, with 10 bases between. CDR3 size: 12 residues. Germline V gene data show CDR1 as MNHNY and CDR2 as SVGAGI (reference sequence). CDR3 DNA sequence: TGTGCCAGCGGGAGGCTTAAAGAGACCCAGTACTTC. This encodes CASGRLKETQYF.

The chain links TRBV7-8 to TRBJ2-1; unclear D gene. Trimming shortened V by 4 bases and J by 8 bases, and 15 bases separated the two germline ends. CDR1 SGHVS and CDR2 FQNEAQ come from the germline V gene. The CDR3 loop spans 14 amino acids. CDR3 amino acids: CASSSSAARDEQFF. The CDR3, as DNA: TGTGCCAGCAGCTCATCGGCCGCTCGGGATGAGCAGTTCTTC.

The J gene is TRBJ1-2, the V gene TRBV27; D gene ambiguous. Germline V lookup: CDR1 MNHEY, CDR2 SMNVEV (reference sequence). The germline V and J ends were trimmed by 5 bases and 4 bases, with 20 bases remaining between them. CDR3 length: 16 residues. CDR3 DNA: TGTGCCAGCAGTCCCCTAGACCGGAGACCTTCCTATGGCTACACCTTC. This gives the protein CASSPLDRRPSYGYTF.

This clone showed up just once. The J gene is TRBJ1-5, the V gene TRBV28; D is undetermined. The length of the CDR3 is 13 residues. Germline V gives CDR1 MDHEN, CDR2 SYDVKM. Trimming left V 10 bases short and J 2 bases short, with 12 bases between. The CDR3 sequence is CATGLARNQPQHF. The CDR3 DNA reads TGTGCCACGGGGTTGGCACGCAATCAGCCCCAGCATTTT.

V usage is TRBV28 and J usage is TRBJ2-7, with 10 positions matching TRBD1. The CDR3 sequence is 15 residues long. With 7 bases clipped from V and 2 bases from J, the junction kept 8 bases outside the gene matches. Germline assignment: CDR1 MDHEN and CDR2 SYDVKM. The CDR3: CASTDLTGGAYEQYF. The CDR3 coding sequence is TGTGCCAGCACCGACTTGACAGGGGGCGCCTACGAGCAGTACTTC.

The chain has TRBV5-6 and TRBJ2-7, with 7 bases aligning to TRBD1. The J segment lost 3 bases and the V segment lost 1 base, leaving 7 bases of the junction unmatched. The CDR3 covers 15 residues. Germline CDR1 and CDR2: SGHDT and YYEEEE. The CDR3 sequence is CASSLLGQVVYEQYF. CDR3 sequence (DNA): TGTGCCAGCAGCTTGCTCGGACAGGTGGTCTACGAGCAGTACTTC.

The chain has TRBV7-2 and TRBJ2-3; a possible D gene is TRBD2 (6 bases). In germline, CDR1 is SGHTA, CDR2 FQGNSA. Deletions cut 4 bases from V and 11 bases from J, with 16 bases between. This CDR3 has 13 residues. The CDR3 DNA is TGTGCCAGCAGCTCTGGATCTTGGCGGGAGCAGTATTTT. It yields the protein CASSSGSWREQYF. The full variable domain, in which reference TRBV7-2 and TRBJ2-3 provide the parts outside the CDR3, is GAGVSQSPSNKVTEKGKDVELRCDPISGHTALYWYRQSLGQGLEFLIYFQGNSAPDKSGLPSDRFSAERTGGSVSTLTIQRTQQEDSAVYLCASSSGSWREQYFGPGTRLTVL.

The rearrangement links TRBV13 to TRBJ1-1, with D hard to call. CDR3 length: 13 amino acids. Deletions cut 5 bases from V and 7 bases from J, with 14 bases between. Germline V gene sequence: CDR1 PRHDT, CDR2 FYEKMQ (reference sequence). The CDR3 protein is CASSVNRRSEAFF. The CDR3 bases are TGTGCCAGCAGCGTAAACCGGAGGAGTGAAGCTTTCTTT.

Concerning this clone itself: Mismatch with germline at one junction end may stem from a read error. Other DNA sequences from this sample encode an identical CDR3 as well. The chain links TRBV10-3 to TRBJ1-1, with 9 positions matching TRBD1. Germline lookup yields CDR1 ENHRY and CDR2 SYGVKD. The CDR3 sequence is 15 residues long. The CDR3 sequence: CAISDPDRGNTEAFF. In DNA, the CDR3 is TGTGCCATTAGTGACCCGGACAGGGGGAACACTGAAGCTTTCTTT.

The count of this clone is one. The rearrangement joins TRBV27 to TRBJ2-7; D might be TRBD1 (5 bases). CDR3 length equals 15 residues. Trimming left V 5 bases short and J 4 bases short, with 18 bases between. Germline lookup yields CDR1 MNHEY and CDR2 SMNVEV (reference sequence). The CDR3 region has the DNA TGTGCCAGCAGTCTCCAGGGTCGCGGTTTTTACGAGCAGTACTTC. Translated: CASSLQGRGFYEQYF.

This clone was seen only once. One end of the junction does not line up with germline, which may come from a read error. The V gene is TRBV29-1, the J gene TRBJ2-6; weak D call: TRBD1 (5 bases). The CDR3 has 14 residues. CDR1 and CDR2 from the germline V gene are SQVTM and ANQGSEA. CDR3 amino acids: CSVGTPSGANGLTF. The CDR3, as DNA: TGCAGCGTGGGAACGCCTAGTGGGGCCAACGGCCTGACTTTC.

This chain links TRBV27 with TRBJ2-1, with TRBD1 identical over 7 bases. The CDR3 covers 13 residues. The junction had 4 bases not matched to a gene; V was cut back by 4 bases and J by 7 bases. The germline CDR1 and CDR2 sequences are MNHEY and SMNVEV (reference sequence). The CDR3 is CASSSTGYNEQFF. The CDR3 region has the DNA TGTGCCAGCAGTTCGACAGGGTATAATGAGCAGTTCTTC.

Note on this clone: This CDR3 is also generated by other DNA sequences in the sample. The chain is built from TRBV28 and TRBJ2-3; a weak D match, TRBD2 (5 bases). Per germline, CDR1 MDHEN and CDR2 SYDVKM. The CDR3 consists of 13 residues. Trimming cost V 5 bases and J 10 bases, with 16 bases left between them. This CDR3 reads CASSTLGWRAQYF. CDR3 nucleotide sequence: TGTGCCAGCAGTACTCTCGGGTGGCGGGCGCAGTATTTT.

The V and J genes are TRBV6-1 and TRBJ1-2; 12 bases align to TRBD1. CDR1 is MNHNS and CDR2 is SASEGT in the germline V gene. This CDR3 contains 16 residues. V shed 2 bases, J shed 4 bases, and the junction held 5 bases outside the gene matches. The CDR3 loop reads CASSELGQGAVYGYTF. CDR3 coding DNA: TGTGCCAGCAGTGAATTGGGACAGGGGGCAGTCTATGGCTACACCTTC.

The V and J genes are TRBV2 and TRBJ2-7; a weak D match, TRBD1 (5 bases). The CDR3 extends over 17 amino acids. Trimming stripped 0 bases from V and 3 bases from J, with 18 bases between. Germline CDR1 is SNHLY and CDR2 is FYNNEI. The CDR3: CASSEALGQGRNYEQYF. CDR3 nucleotides: TGTGCCAGCAGTGAAGCGCTAGGGCAGGGTCGTAACTACGAGCAGTACTTC.

The genes are TRBV5-4 and TRBJ2-4; the D gene is possibly TRBD2 (6 bases). The CDR3 runs to 13 residues. The germline V gene encodes CDR1 SGHNT and CDR2 YYREEE (reference sequence). Trimming removed 2 bases from V and 6 bases from J, with 9 bases in between. The CDR3 loop reads CASSFWDSNIQYF. The CDR3, as DNA: TGTGCCAGCAGCTTTTGGGACTCAAACATTCAGTACTTC.

CDR3 DNA: TGTGCCAGTCAGGGACAGACCGGGGAGCTGTTTTTT. Its protein is CASQGQTGELFF. The V gene is TRBV27, the J gene TRBJ2-2; 7 bases map to TRBD1. Trimming at V came to 9 bases and at J to 5 bases, leaving 3 bases not matched to a gene. CDR1 and CDR2 from the germline V gene are MNHEY and SMNVEV (reference sequence). The length of the CDR3 is 12 residues.

The chain carries TRBV7-8 and TRBJ2-7; 7 bases are a match to TRBD2. The CDR3 length is 14 residues. Germline V gives CDR1 SGHVS, CDR2 FQNEAQ. Germline trimming cut 3 bases from V and 2 bases from J; bases unmatched to any gene: 4. The CDR3 reads CASSFAGTTYEQYF. The CDR3, as DNA: TGTGCCAGCAGCTTTGCCGGGACTACCTACGAGCAGTACTTC.

V is TRBV7-9 and J is TRBJ1-3; possible D gene TRBD1, 6 bases. Germline loops: CDR1 SEHNR, CDR2 FQNEAQ (reference sequence). The CDR3 loop spans 16 amino acids. The V end was cut by 5 bases, the J end by 1 base, with 15 bases between. This CDR3 reads CASSPLPQGSGNTIYF. CDR3 nucleotide sequence: TGTGCCAGCAGCCCACTGCCCCAGGGGTCTGGAAACACCATATATTTT.

This clone was seen a few times. This specimen includes other DNA sequences encoding the same CDR3. V gene TRBV18 combines with J gene TRBJ2-5, with a weak D call TRBD1 (6 bases). The CDR3 loop spans 12 amino acids. Germline CDR1 reads KGHSH; CDR2 reads LQKENI. The V and J ends lost 6 bases and 3 bases respectively, with 8 bases between them. The CDR3 DNA is TGTGCCAGCTCGCGGACAGAAGAGACCCAGTACTTC. Encoded protein: CASSRTEETQYF.

The chain recombines TRBV5-1 with TRBJ2-5; 10 positions match TRBD2. The V segment lost 4 bases and the J segment 4 bases; nucleotides outside the gene matches: 10. The CDR3 is made up of 16 amino acids. Germline CDR1 SGHRS, CDR2 YFSETQ. The CDR3 spells CASSTAAGGPGETQYF. The CDR3 region has the DNA TGCGCCAGCAGCACAGCAGCGGGAGGGCCAGGAGAGACCCAGTACTTC.

The CDR3, as DNA: TGTGCCAGCAGCCCCCTGGGTAGCGGGAGAGGAGATACGCAGTATTTT. Translated, it gives CASSPLGSGRGDTQYF. The chain links TRBV5-6 to TRBJ2-3; 9 bases are shared with TRBD2. The CDR3 extends over 16 amino acids. Per germline, CDR1 SGHDT and CDR2 YYEEEE. Unmatched junction bases numbered 11, after V lost 4 bases and J lost 5 bases.

The chain uses TRBV4-3 and TRBJ2-5, with 8 bases fitting TRBD1. The trim removed 1 base at V and 6 bases at J, leaving 7 bases unmatched. Per germline, CDR1 LGHNA and CDR2 YSLEER. The CDR3 is 15 residues long. CDR3 sequence: CASSQAPGGAQTQYF. In DNA form, the CDR3 reads TGCGCCAGCAGCCAAGCTCCAGGGGGCGCACAGACCCAGTACTTC.

This sequence joins TRBV19 and TRBJ1-5; the match to TRBD1 covers 10 bases. CDR1 is LNHDA, CDR2 SQIVND, per germline (reference sequence). The CDR3 extends over 15 amino acids. The V and J ends lost 5 bases and 3 bases, in that order; junction bases with no gene match: 4. This CDR3 reads CASSAGTGDNQPQHF. DNA of the CDR3: TGTGCCAGTAGTGCCGGGACAGGGGACAATCAGCCCCAGCATTTT.

The chain carries TRBV18 and TRBJ1-5; 7 bases are shared with TRBD1. Germline V gene data show CDR1 as KGHSH and CDR2 as LQKENI. CDR3 length equals 16 residues. V was clipped by 2 bases and J by 0 bases; unmatched bases: 4. CDR3 DNA: TGTGCCAGCTCACCATGGCAGGGGGATAGCAATCAGCCCCAGCATTTT. Translation: CASSPWQGDSNQPQHF. Full variable domain (outside the CDR3, taken from reference TRBV18 and TRBJ1-5): NAGVMQNPRHLVRRRGQEARLRCSPMKGHSHVYWYRQLPEEGLKFMVYLQKENIIDESGMPKERFSAEFPKEGPSILRIQQVVRGDSAAYFCASSPWQGDSNQPQHFGDGTRLSIL.

The chain uses TRBV4-1 and TRBJ2-5; TRBD2 agrees at 8 bases. The trim removed 3 bases at V and 5 bases at J, leaving 2 bases unmatched. The germline gives CDR1 MGHRA, CDR2 YSYEKL. The CDR3 loop spans 13 amino acids. CDR3 nucleotide sequence: TGCGCCAGCAGCCAGGCTAGCGGGGAGACCCAGTACTTC. Translation gives CASSQASGETQYF.